The clone carrying this TCR beta chain has a single count. Trimming cost V 1 base and J 9 bases, with 10 bases left between them. Germline assignment: CDR1 SEHNR and CDR2 FQNEAQ (reference sequence). The CDR3 sequence is 14 residues long. Only in-frame clones appear in the TCRdb table, and some are missing; sequencing was by immunoSEQ multiplex PCR. The table lists around 75,000 clones, over 80% of them singletons. The sample belongs to a study of control samples from healthy donors and cancer patients. This chain uses TRBV7-9 with TRBJ1-6; unclear D gene. The sequence was obtained from a woman aged 60-75 years in good health. The sample consisted of blood. The CDR3: CASSLDFSGSPLHF. The CDR3 nucleotides read TGTGCCAGCAGCTTAGACTTTTCTGGTTCACCCCTCCACTTT.